This T cell receptor (beta chain) emerged from a study of blood T cell repertoires in COVID-19. Produced via immunoSEQ multiplex PCR; TCRdb's table is partial and in-frame only. The table lists 220,000 or so clones, 70% to 90% of them singletons. V lost 4 bases to trimming and J lost 3 bases; unmatched junction nucleotides: 11. In germline, CDR1 is SGDLS, CDR2 YYNGEE. The CDR3 runs 18 residues. The chain joins TRBV9 to TRBJ2-1; 12 positions match TRBD2. The receptor comes from a man between 45 and 60 years old who had recovered from COVID-19. The source material was peripheral blood. The CDR3 DNA reads as TGTGCCAGCAGCTCCCGGGGGTCTAGCGGGAGGGACTACAATGAGCAGTTCTTC. This codes for CASSSRGSSGRDYNEQFF.